These 13 T cell receptor beta chains were all obtained from the same sample, sequenced in a study of shared clonotypes between healthy human individuals. Produced via immunoSEQ multiplex PCR; TCRdb's table is partial and in-frame only. The data show around 1.4 million clones, just under 99% seen once. The sequenced sample consisted of naive CD4+ T cells sorted from blood. Subset defined: CD45RA+ positively selected. The receptors here all came from a man aged 25-45 years in good health.

The V and J genes are TRBV11-2 and TRBJ2-7; TRBD1 matches 10 bases. The germline gives CDR1 SGHAT, CDR2 FQNNGV. With V trimmed by 5 bases and J by 5 bases, 15 bases remained unmatched. This CDR3 region has 17 residues. CDR3 loop: CASSAGPGQGPRHEQYF. For the CDR3, the DNA is TGTGCCAGCAGCGCAGGACCGGGACAGGGGCCTCGCCACGAGCAGTACTTC.

The chain joins TRBV5-6 to TRBJ2-7; tentatively, D is TRBD2 (6 bases). CDR1 and CDR2 from the germline V gene are SGHDT and YYEEEE. The CDR3 is 15 residues long. Deletions cut 1 base from V and 5 bases from J, with 16 bases between. In nucleotides, the CDR3 is TGTGCCAGCAGCTTGCCGGAGGGCCTTCGAAACGAGCAGTACTTC. Encoded protein: CASSLPEGLRNEQYF.

The gene calls are TRBV30 and TRBJ1-4; D gene unclear. The CDR3 is 17 residues long. Trimming cost V 2 bases and J 2 bases, with 18 bases left between them. CDR1 is GTSNPN, CDR2 SVGIG, per germline (reference sequence). DNA for the CDR3: TGTGCCTGGAGTAAGGGTTTAAATTGGAGGACTAATGAAAAACTGTTTTTT. This encodes CAWSKGLNWRTNEKLFF.

The chain uses TRBV18 and TRBJ2-3; 9 nucleotides line up with TRBD2. CDR1 and CDR2 from the germline V gene are KGHSH and LQKENI. CDR3 size: 14 residues. V shed 5 bases, J shed 4 bases, and the junction held 4 bases outside the gene matches. The CDR3 loop reads CASSTIAGADTQYF. CDR3 DNA sequence: TGTGCCAGCTCAACTATAGCGGGAGCAGATACGCAGTATTTT.

The rearrangement uses TRBV11-2 and TRBJ2-1, with 9 bases aligning to TRBD2. The V segment lost 2 bases and the J segment 8 bases; nucleotides outside the gene matches: 13. The CDR3 is made up of 17 amino acids. The germline CDR1 and CDR2 sequences are SGHAT and FQNNGV. The CDR3 DNA follows: TGTGCCAGCAGCTTATCGGCTAGCGGGGCACGGATGTATGAGCAGTTCTTC. Its protein product is CASSLSASGARMYEQFF.

The chain joins TRBV5-6 to TRBJ2-5; 8 nucleotides match TRBD2. The CDR3 covers 15 residues. J gave up 1 base and V 2 bases, and 4 bases lay outside the gene matches. Per the germline V gene, CDR1 is SGHDT and CDR2 is YYEEEE. CDR3 DNA sequence: TGTGCCAGCAGCTTCCCGACTAGCGCCCAAGAGACCCAGTACTTC. Amino acids: CASSFPTSAQETQYF.

The chain combines TRBV28 with TRBJ1-5; 11 nucleotides line up with TRBD1. Losses at the gene ends were 8 bases for V and 0 bases for J; bases not matched to a gene: 9. This CDR3 has 17 amino acids. Germline V gene lookup returns CDR1 MDHEN and CDR2 SYDVKM. In nucleotides, the CDR3 is TGTGCCAGCTCCCCCGGACAGGGGGCCTATAGCAATCAGCCCCAGCATTTT. Translation gives CASSPGQGAYSNQPQHF.

The rearrangement joins TRBV5-5 to TRBJ1-1, with 7 bases identical to TRBD1. V trimming: 1 base; J trimming: 1 base; junction bases outside the gene matches: 4. The CDR3 sequence is 15 residues long. Germline V gives CDR1 SGHKS, CDR2 YYEKEE (reference sequence). The CDR3 sequence is CASSLRGQANTEAFF. The DNA of the CDR3 is TGTGCCAGCAGCTTGAGAGGACAGGCGAACACTGAAGCTTTCTTT.

The V call is TRBV5-1, the J call TRBJ1-1; 9 bases are shared with TRBD1. With V trimmed by 1 base and J by 3 bases, 4 bases remained unmatched. Germline lookup yields CDR1 SGHRS and CDR2 YFSETQ. The CDR3 loop spans 15 amino acids. CDR3 nucleotides: TGCGCCAGCAGCTTGTTGGGGACAGGGCACACTGAAGCTTTCTTT. It is translated as CASSLLGTGHTEAFF.

The gene calls are TRBV2 and TRBJ2-5, with TRBD2 matching 7 bases. V shed 4 bases, J shed 3 bases, and the junction held 5 bases outside the gene matches. Germline CDR1 and CDR2: SNHLY and FYNNEI. The CDR3 length is 14 residues. The CDR3 sequence is CASSARRGEETQYF. The CDR3 DNA reads TGTGCCAGCAGTGCCAGACGGGGGGAAGAGACCCAGTACTTC.

The CDR3 region has the DNA TGTGCCAGCAGCTTAGAAGAGGGTTCCTACGAGCAGTACTTC. It yields the protein CASSLEEGSYEQYF. The rearrangement uses TRBV11-3 and TRBJ2-7; possibly TRBD2 for D (5 bases). Germline CDR1 SGHNT, CDR2 YENEEA. CDR3 length equals 14 residues. Trimming removed 0 bases at V and 1 base at J, with 7 bases between. Full variable domain (missing parts from reference TRBV11-3 and TRBJ2-7): EAGVVQSPRYKIIEKKQPVAFWCNPISGHNTLYWYLQNLGQGPELLIRYENEEAVDDSQLPKDRFSAERLKGVDSTLKIQPAELGDSAVYLCASSLEEGSYEQYFGPGTRLTVT.

This chain uses TRBV10-2 with TRBJ2-3, with D possibly being TRBD2 (8 bases). Germline values: CDR1 WSHSY, CDR2 SAAADI. CDR3 length: 15 amino acids. Trimming took off 4 bases at V and 4 bases at J, with 15 bases between the two ends. CDR3 bases: TGCGCCAGCAGTGTGTTCGGGAGGGGGCCAGATACGCAGTATTTT. This translates into CASSVFGRGPDTQYF.

The chain joins TRBV4-3 to TRBJ2-3, with TRBD1 identical over 8 bases. CDR3 length equals 16 residues. Germline V CDR1 and CDR2: LGHNA, YSLEER. Trimming removed 0 bases from V and 7 bases from J; junction bases left unmatched: 9. The CDR3 loop reads CASSQDLTRGRYTQYF. CDR3 DNA: TGCGCCAGCAGCCAAGATTTAACCAGGGGGCGTTATACGCAGTATTTT.